This TCR beta chain was captured in a study of Graves' ophthalmopathy and Graves' hyperthyroidism. This clonotype has ten or more counts. From RNA, the CDR3 regions of TCR beta chains were amplified and sequenced. First-round RT-PCR employed HTBI primers, with a second-round multiplex PCR after it. TCRdb reprocessed the multiplex PCR reads with MiXCR, giving one entry per CDR3 protein. The sample has 300,000 to 400,000 distinct CDR3 sequences; roughly 16% are singletons. V shed 0 bases and J shed 10 bases, with 10 bases lying between them. The CDR3 spans 14 residues. CDR1 and CDR2 from the germline V gene are LGHNA and YSLEER. The PBMCs had their origin in 7.5 to 10 ml of fresh peripheral blood.

The clonotype comes from an adult man with Graves' ophthalmopathy. Source material: peripheral blood. The chain links TRBV4-3 to TRBJ1-6, with D maybe TRBD1 (5 bases). CDR3 nucleotide sequence: TGCGCCAGCAGCCAAGACCAGGGCGGATCACCCCTCCACTTT. Translation: CASSQDQGGSPLHF.